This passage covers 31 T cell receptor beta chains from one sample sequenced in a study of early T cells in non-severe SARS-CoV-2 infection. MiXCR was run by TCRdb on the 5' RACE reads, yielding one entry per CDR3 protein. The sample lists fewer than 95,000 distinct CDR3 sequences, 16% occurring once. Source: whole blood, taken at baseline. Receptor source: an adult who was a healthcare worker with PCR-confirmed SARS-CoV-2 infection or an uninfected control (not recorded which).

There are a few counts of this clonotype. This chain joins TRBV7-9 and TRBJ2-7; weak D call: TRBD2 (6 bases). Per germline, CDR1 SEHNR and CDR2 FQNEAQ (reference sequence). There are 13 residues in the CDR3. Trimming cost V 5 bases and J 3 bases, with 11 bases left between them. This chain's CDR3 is CASSRPGGYEQYF. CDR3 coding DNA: TGTGCCAGCAGCCGACCCGGGGGCTACGAGCAGTACTTC.

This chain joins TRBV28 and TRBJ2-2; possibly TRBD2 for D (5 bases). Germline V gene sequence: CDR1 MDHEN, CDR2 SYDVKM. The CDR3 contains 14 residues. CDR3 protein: CAIVGDANTGELFF. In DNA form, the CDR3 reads TGTGCTATAGTGGGAGATGCGAACACCGGGGAGCTGTTTTTT.

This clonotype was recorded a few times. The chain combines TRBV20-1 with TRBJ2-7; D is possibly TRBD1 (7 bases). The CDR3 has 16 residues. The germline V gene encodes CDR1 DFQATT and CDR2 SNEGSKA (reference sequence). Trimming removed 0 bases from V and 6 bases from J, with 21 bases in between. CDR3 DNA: TGCAGTGCTAGAGATGGGGGGAGGACAGGCTCTATCGAGCAGTACTTC. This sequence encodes CSARDGGRTGSIEQYF.

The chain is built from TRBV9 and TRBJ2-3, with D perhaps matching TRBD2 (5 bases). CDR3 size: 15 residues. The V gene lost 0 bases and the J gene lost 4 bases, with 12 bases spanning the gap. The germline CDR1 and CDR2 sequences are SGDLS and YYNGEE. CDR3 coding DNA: TGTGCCAGCAGCGTAGGGCGGGCCCCCCCAGATACGCAGTATTTT. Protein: CASSVGRAPPDTQYF. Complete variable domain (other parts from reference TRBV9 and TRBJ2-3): DSGVTQTPKHLITATGQRVTLRCSPRSGDLSVYWYQQSLDQGLQFLIQYYNGEERAKGNILERFSAQQFPDLHSELNLSSLELGDSALYFCASSVGRAPPDTQYFGPGTRLTVL.

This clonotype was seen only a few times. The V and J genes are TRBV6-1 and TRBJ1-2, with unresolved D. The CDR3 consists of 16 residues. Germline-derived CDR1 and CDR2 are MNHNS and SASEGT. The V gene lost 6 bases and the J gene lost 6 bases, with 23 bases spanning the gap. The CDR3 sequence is CASSEPGSLQKDGYTF. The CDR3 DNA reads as TGTGCCAGCAGCGAGCCGGGAAGCCTACAAAAGGATGGCTACACCTTC.

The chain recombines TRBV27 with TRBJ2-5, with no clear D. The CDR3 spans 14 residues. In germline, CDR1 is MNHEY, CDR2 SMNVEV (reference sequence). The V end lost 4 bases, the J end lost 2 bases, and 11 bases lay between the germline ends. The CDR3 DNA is TGTGCCAGCAGTTCTAGACGCGGTCAAGAGACCCAGTACTTC. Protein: CASSSRRGQETQYF.

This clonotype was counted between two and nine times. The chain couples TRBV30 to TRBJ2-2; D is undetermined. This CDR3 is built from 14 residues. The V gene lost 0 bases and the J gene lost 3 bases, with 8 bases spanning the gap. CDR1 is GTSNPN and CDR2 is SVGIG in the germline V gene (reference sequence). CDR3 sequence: CAWSVVTDTGELFF. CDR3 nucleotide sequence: TGTGCCTGGAGTGTAGTAACCGACACCGGGGAGCTGTTTTTT.

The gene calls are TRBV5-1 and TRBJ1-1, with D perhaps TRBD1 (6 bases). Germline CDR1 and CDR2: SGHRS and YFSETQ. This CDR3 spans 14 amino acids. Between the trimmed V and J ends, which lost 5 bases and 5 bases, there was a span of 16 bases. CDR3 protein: CASRDPQGSTEAFF. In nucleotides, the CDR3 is TGCGCCAGCAGGGACCCACAGGGTTCAACTGAAGCTTTCTTT.

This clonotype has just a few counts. CDR3 in DNA: TGTGCCAGCACAGCCTCTAGCGGGAGTCGGTACGAGCAGTACTTC. As protein: CASTASSGSRYEQYF. The chain links TRBV27 to TRBJ2-7; 10 bases map to TRBD2. Germline CDR1 is MNHEY and CDR2 is SMNVEV (reference sequence). The CDR3 runs 15 residues. Trimming at V came to 7 bases and at J to 4 bases, leaving 10 bases not matched to a gene.

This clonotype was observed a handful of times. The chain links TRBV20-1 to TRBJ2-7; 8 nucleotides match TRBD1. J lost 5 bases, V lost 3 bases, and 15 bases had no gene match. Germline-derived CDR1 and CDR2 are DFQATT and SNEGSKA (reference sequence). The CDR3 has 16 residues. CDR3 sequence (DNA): TGCAGTGCTAGCCCTCCCCGGGGACAGGATCAAGACGAGCAGTACTTC. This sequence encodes CSASPPRGQDQDEQYF.

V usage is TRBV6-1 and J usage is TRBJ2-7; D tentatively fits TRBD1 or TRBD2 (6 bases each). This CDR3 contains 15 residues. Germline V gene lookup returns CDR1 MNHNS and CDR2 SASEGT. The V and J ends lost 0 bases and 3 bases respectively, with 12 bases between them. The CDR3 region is CASSEATGAGYEQYF. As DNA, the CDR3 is TGTGCCAGCAGTGAAGCTACGGGGGCAGGCTACGAGCAGTACTTC.

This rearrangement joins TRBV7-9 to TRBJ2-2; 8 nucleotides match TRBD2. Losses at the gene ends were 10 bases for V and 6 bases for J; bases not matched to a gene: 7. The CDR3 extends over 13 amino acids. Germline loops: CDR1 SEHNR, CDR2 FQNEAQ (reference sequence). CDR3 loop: CATAERESGELFF. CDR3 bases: TGTGCCACCGCCGAGCGGGAGTCCGGGGAGCTGTTTTTT.

In nucleotides, the CDR3 is TGCGCCAGCAGCTACGGGACTAGCGGGAGATCGTACAATGAGCAGTTCTTC. Its translation: CASSYGTSGRSYNEQFF. The chain recombines TRBV5-1 with TRBJ2-1; the match to TRBD2 covers 14 bases. This CDR3 has 17 amino acids. CDR1 and CDR2 from the germline V gene are SGHRS and YFSETQ. The J segment lost 4 bases and the V segment lost 3 bases, leaving 6 bases of the junction unmatched.

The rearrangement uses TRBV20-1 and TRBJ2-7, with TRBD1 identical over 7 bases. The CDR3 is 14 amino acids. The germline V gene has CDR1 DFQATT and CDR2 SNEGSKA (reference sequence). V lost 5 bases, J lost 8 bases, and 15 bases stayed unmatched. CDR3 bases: TGCAGTGCTCAGTACCCCCGGGACAGCTCCCAGCAGTACTTC. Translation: CSAQYPRDSSQQYF.

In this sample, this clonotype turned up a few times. CDR3: CSARDRHYEQYF. The CDR3 coding sequence is TGCAGCGCCCGGGACAGGCACTACGAGCAGTACTTC. The chain links TRBV29-1 to TRBJ2-7; 8 positions match TRBD1. Trimming cost V 7 bases and J 3 bases; bases outside gene matches: 5. Per the germline V gene, CDR1 is SQVTM and CDR2 is ANQGSEA. The CDR3 contains 12 residues.

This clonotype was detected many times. The CDR3 coding sequence is TGTGCCAGCAGCTCCCGGACTAGCGGGGGAAATGAGCAGTTCTTC. This encodes CASSSRTSGGNEQFF. This sequence joins TRBV6-4 and TRBJ2-1; the match to TRBD2 covers 13 bases. The CDR3 is 15 amino acids. Trimming at V came to 6 bases and at J to 7 bases, leaving 6 bases not matched to a gene. Germline-derived CDR1 and CDR2 are MRHNA and SNTAGT.

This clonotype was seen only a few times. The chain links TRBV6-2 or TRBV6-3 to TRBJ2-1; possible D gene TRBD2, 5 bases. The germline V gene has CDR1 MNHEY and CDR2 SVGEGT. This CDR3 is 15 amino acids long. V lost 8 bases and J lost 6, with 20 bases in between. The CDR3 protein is CASSSRGVEVNEQFF. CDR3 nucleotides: TGTGCCAGCTCCTCCCGAGGAGTGGAGGTCAATGAGCAGTTCTTC.

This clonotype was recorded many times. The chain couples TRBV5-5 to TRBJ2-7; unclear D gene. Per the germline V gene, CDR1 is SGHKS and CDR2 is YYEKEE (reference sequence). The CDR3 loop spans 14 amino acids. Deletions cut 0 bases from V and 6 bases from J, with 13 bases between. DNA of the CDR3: TGTGCCAGCAGCTTGGATCTTGCTTTATCCGAGCAGTACTTC. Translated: CASSLDLALSEQYF.

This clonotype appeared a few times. The CDR3 nucleotides read TGCGCCAGCAGAGACAGGGCTAGCACAGATACGCAGTATTTT. Its protein product is CASRDRASTDTQYF. The J gene is TRBJ2-3, the V gene TRBV5-1; 7 bases map to TRBD1. CDR3 size: 14 residues. V shed 5 bases and J 0 bases; nucleotides not matched to a gene: 3. Germline loops: CDR1 SGHRS, CDR2 YFSETQ. Drawing the rest from reference TRBV5-1 and TRBJ2-3, the complete variable domain is KAGVTQTPRYLIKTRGQQVTLSCSPISGHRSVSWYQQTPGQGLQFLFEYFSETQRNKGNFPGRFSGRQFSNSRSEMNVSTLELGDSALYLCASRDRASTDTQYFGPGTRLTVL.

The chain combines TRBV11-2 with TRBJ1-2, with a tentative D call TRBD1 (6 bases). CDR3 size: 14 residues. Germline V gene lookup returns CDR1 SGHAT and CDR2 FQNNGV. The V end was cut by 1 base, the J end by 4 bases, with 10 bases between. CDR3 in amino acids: CASSLGPTGYGYTF. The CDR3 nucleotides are TGTGCCAGCAGCTTAGGCCCGACAGGCTATGGCTACACCTTC.

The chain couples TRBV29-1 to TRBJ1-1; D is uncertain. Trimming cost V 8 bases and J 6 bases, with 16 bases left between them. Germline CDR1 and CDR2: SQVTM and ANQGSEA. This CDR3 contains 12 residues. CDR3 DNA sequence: TGCAGCTCCCATCAGGCGGCCGCTGAAGCTTTCTTT. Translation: CSSHQAAAEAFF.

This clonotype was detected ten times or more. The CDR3 region has the DNA TGCAGTGCCCATCGACTGGTGCCCTACAATGAGCAGTTCTTC. Amino acid sequence: CSAHRLVPYNEQFF. The V call is TRBV20-1, the J call TRBJ2-1; D ambiguous. Germline CDR1 and CDR2: DFQATT and SNEGSKA (reference sequence). The CDR3 is 14 residues long. Trimming cost V 6 bases and J 2 bases, with 14 bases left between them.

The CDR3 nucleotides read TGTGCCAGCAGCAAATACGGGGGGCTCGGTGAAGCTTTCTTT. Translation: CASSKYGGLGEAFF. The J gene is TRBJ1-1, the V gene TRBV5-6, with D possibly being TRBD1 (6 bases). V lost 4 bases, J lost 7 bases, and 17 bases lay in between. Germline CDR1 reads SGHDT; CDR2 reads YYEEEE. The CDR3 covers 14 residues.

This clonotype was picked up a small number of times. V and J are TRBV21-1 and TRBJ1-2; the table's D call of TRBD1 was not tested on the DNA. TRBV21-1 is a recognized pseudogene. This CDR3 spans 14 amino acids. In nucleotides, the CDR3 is TGTGCCAGCAGCCGATCCGGACAGGGGGCTGGCTACACCTTC. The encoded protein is CASSRSGQGAGYTF.

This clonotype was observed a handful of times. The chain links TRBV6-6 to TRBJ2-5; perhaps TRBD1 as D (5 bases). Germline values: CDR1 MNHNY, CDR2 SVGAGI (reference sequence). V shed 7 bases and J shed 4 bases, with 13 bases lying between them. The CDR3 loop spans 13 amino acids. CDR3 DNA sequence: TGTGCCAGCATCGAACAGGTCGGAGAGACCCAGTACTTC. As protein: CASIEQVGETQYF.

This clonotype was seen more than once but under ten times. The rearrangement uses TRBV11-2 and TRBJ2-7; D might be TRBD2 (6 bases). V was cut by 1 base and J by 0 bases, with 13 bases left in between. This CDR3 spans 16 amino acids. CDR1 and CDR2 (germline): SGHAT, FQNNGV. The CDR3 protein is CASSLGPAGSSYEQYF. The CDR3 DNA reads TGTGCCAGCAGCTTAGGTCCAGCGGGCAGCTCCTACGAGCAGTACTTC. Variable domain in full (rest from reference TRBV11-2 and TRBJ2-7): EAGVAQSPRYKIIEKRQSVAFWCNPISGHATLYWYQQILGQGPKLLIQFQNNGVVDDSQLPKDRFSAERLKGVDSTLKIQPAKLEDSAVYLCASSLGPAGSSYEQYFGPGTRLTVT.

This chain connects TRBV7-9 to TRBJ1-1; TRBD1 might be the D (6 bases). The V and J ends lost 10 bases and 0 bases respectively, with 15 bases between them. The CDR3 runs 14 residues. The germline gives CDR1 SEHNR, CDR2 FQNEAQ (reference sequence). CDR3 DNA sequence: TGTGCCATCCTAACCGACAGGATGAACACTGAAGCTTTCTTT. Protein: CAILTDRMNTEAFF.

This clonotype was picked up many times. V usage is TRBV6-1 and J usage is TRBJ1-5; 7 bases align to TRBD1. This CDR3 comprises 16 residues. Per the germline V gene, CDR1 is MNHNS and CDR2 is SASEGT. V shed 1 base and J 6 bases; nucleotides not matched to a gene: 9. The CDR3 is CASSEGSRGLGQPQHF. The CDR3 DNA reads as TGTGCCAGCAGTGAAGGTTCCAGGGGGTTAGGTCAGCCCCAGCATTTT.

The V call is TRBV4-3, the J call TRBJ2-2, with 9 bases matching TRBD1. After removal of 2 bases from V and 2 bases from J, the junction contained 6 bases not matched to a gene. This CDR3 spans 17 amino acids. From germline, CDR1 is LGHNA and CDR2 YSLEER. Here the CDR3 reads CASSQTGGLFNTGELFF. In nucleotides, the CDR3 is TGCGCCAGCAGCCAAACAGGGGGCCTATTCAACACCGGGGAGCTGTTTTTT.

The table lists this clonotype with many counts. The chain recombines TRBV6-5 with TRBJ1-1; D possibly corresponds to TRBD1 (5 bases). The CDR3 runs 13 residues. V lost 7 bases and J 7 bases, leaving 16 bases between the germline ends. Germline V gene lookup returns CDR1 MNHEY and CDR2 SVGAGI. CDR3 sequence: CASTRYEGLEAFF. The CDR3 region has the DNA TGTGCCAGCACCCGTTACGAGGGACTTGAAGCTTTCTTT.

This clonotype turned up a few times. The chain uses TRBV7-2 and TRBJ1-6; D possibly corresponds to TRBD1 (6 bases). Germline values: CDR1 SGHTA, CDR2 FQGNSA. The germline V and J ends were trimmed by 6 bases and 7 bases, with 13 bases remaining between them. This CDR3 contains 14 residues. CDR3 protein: CASRYTGSNSPLHF. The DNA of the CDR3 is TGTGCCAGCAGATATACAGGGTCGAATTCACCCCTCCACTTT.